This TCR beta chain was sequenced during a study of identifying expanded T cells in peripheral blood. Study-level findings and limits: Around 1.2 clones differed between technical replicates, versus approximately 17 and 20 over time.

The CDR3 runs 12 residues. V shed 3 bases and J shed 3 bases, with 3 bases lying between them. Germline CDR1 reads SGHTA; CDR2 reads FQGNSA. Healthy donors had no documented immune events, such as infections, while sampled. This table comes from immunoSEQ multiplex PCR, and its TCRdb copy is limited to in-frame clones, with some not included. The sample contains 75,000 to 95,000 clones, about nine tenths of which appear only once. Remarks on this clone: The antigen remains unidentified.

The sequence came from a person aged 18 to 70 in good health. This chain connects TRBV7-2 to TRBJ2-1, with D unclear. Sequenced material: blood. CDR3 sequence reads: CASSFDYNEQFF. CDR3 nucleotide sequence: TGTGCCAGCAGCTTTGACTACAATGAGCAGTTCTTC. The full variable domain, in which reference TRBV7-2 and TRBJ2-1 provide the parts outside the CDR3, is GAGVSQSPSNKVTEKGKDVELRCDPISGHTALYWYRQSLGQGLEFLIYFQGNSAPDKSGLPSDRFSAERTGGSVSTLTIQRTQQEDSAVYLCASSFDYNEQFFGPGTRLTVL.